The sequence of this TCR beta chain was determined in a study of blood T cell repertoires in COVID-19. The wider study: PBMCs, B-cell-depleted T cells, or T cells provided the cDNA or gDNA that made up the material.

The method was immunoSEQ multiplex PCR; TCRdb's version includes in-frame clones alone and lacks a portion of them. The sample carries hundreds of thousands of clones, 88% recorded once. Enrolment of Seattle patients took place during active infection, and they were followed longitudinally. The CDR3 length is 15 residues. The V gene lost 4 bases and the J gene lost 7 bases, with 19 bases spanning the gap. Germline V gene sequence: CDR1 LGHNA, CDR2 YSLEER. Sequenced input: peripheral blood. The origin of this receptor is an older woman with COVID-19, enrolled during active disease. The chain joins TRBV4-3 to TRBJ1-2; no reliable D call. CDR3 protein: CASSPSGQWGGGYTF. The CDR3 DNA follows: TGCGCCAGCAGCCCCTCTGGGCAGTGGGGAGGTGGCTACACCTTC.